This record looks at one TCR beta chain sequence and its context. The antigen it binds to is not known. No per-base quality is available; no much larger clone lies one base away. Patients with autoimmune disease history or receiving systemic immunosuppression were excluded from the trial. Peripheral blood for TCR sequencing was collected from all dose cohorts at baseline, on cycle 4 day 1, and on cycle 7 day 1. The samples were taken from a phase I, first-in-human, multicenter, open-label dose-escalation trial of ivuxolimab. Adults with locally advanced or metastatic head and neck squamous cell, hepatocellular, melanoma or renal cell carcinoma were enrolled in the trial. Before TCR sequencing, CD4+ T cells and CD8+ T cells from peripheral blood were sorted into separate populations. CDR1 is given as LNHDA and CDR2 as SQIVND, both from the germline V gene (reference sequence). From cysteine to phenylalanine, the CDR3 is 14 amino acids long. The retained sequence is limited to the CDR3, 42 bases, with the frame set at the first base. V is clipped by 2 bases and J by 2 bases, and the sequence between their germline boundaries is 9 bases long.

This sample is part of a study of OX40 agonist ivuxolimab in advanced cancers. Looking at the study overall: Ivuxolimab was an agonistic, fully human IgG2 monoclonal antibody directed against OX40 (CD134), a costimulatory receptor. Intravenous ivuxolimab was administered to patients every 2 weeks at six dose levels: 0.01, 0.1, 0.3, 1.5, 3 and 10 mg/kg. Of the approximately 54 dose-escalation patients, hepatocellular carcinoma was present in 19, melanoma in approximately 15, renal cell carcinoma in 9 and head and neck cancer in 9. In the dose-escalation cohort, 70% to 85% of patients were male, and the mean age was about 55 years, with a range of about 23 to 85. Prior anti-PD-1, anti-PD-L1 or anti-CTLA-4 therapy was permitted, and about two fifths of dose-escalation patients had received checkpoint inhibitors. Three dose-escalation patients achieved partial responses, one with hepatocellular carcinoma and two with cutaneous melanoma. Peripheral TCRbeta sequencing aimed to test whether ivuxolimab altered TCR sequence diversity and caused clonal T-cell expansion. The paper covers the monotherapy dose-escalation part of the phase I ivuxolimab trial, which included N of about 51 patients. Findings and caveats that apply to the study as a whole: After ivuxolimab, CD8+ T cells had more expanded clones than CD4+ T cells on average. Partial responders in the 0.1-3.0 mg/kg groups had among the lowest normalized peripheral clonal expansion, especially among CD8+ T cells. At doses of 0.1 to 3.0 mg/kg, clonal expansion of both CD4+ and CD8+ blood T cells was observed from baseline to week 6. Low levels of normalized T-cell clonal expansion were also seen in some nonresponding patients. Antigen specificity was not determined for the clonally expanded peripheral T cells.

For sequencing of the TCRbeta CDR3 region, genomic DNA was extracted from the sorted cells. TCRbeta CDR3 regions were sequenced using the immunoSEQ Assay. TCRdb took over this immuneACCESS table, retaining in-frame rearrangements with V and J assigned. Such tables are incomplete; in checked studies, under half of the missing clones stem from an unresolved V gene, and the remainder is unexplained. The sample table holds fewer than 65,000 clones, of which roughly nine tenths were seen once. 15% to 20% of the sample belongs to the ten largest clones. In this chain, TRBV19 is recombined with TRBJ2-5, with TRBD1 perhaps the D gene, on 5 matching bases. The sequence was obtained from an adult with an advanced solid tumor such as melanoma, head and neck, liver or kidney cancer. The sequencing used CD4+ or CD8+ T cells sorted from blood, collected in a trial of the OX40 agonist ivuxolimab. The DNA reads TGTGCCAGTAGTATAAGGGCAGGGCAAGAGACCCAGTACTTC. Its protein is CASSIRAGQETQYF.